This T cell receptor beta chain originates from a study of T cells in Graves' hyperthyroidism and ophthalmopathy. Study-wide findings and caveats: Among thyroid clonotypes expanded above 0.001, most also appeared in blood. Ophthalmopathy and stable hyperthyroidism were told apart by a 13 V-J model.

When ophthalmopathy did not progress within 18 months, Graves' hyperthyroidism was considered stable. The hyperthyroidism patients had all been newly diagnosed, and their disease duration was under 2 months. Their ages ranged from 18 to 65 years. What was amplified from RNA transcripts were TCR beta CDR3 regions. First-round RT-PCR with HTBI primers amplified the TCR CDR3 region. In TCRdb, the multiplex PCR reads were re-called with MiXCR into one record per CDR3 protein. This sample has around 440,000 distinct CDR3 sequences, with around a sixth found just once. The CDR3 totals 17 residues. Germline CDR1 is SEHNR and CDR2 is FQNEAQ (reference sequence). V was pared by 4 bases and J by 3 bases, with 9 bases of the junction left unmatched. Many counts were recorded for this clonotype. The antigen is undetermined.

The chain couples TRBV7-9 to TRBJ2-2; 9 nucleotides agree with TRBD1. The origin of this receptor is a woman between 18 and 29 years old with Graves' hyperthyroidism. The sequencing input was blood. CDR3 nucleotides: TGTGCCAGCAGCTACCCGGGACAGGGATTCGACACCGGGGAGCTGTTTTTT. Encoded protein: CASSYPGQGFDTGELFF.